The T cell receptor beta chain under discussion was sequenced for a study of neoadjuvant nivolumab and ipilimumab in lung cancer. The overall study: Nivolumab 3 mg/kg was given days 1, 15 and 29, plus ipilimumab 1 mg/kg day 1 in combination. Study results and limitations: TCR clonality did not significantly correlate with pathologic tumor regression. Only two of four nivolumab-treated tumors gained richness and clonality by surgery. Only a small number of samples underwent TCR sequencing.

Only in-frame clones appear in the TCRdb table, and some are missing; sequencing was by immunoSEQ multiplex PCR. Here the sample spans 7,000 to 8,500 clones, 75% to 90% being singletons. A note on this clone: The antigen remains unidentified.

Germline V gene data show CDR1 as LGHNA and CDR2 as YSLEER. Germline trimming cut 0 bases from V and 0 bases from J; bases unmatched to any gene: 5. The CDR3 is 17 amino acids. The chain carries TRBV4-3 and TRBJ2-1; 7 nucleotides agree with TRBD2. This TCR was sampled from an adult with non-small cell lung cancer. Some clones in this sample may be carry-over from other donors' samples. Sequenced here: tumor tissue, sampled after neoadjuvant nivolumab, alone or with ipilimumab, at or shortly before surgery. CDR3 protein: CASSQDWGGSSYNEQFF. The DNA for the CDR3 is TGCGCCAGCAGCCAAGATTGGGGCGGGAGCTCCTACAATGAGCAGTTCTTC.